A single T cell receptor beta chain is shown here with its context. Its antigen is unknown. A second 7 to 11 cycle PCR used barcoded and J-beta primers. TCRdb fed the 5' RACE reads into MiXCR, producing one record per CDR3 protein. The data contain around 870,000 distinct CDR3 sequences, around 28% of them seen just once; the ten biggest clones take up around 15%. Each donor's blood draw was roughly 9.5 milliliters of peripheral blood. The CDR3 covers 13 residues. The trim removed 9 bases at V and 5 bases at J, leaving 6 bases unmatched. CDR1 and CDR2 (germline): KGHDR, SFDVKD. This entry comes from a study of blood T cells in healthy people across ages. The overall study: Using template switching, researchers captured about one barcoded beta molecule for each two T cells. Study conclusions and caveats: Estimates of diversity drawn from one million T cells were considered underestimates.

The chain recombines TRBV24-1 with TRBJ2-1; 7 bases fit TRBD1. The source of this sequence is a woman older than 75 in good health. The sequenced sample was blood. The CDR3 sequence is CATSGTVHNEQFF. CDR3 DNA sequence: TGTGCCACCTCCGGGACAGTTCACAATGAGCAGTTCTTC.